This T cell receptor beta chain was found in a study of blood T cell repertoires in COVID-19. At the level of the study: In each case, the material was cDNA or gDNA derived from T cells, B-cell-depleted T cells, or PBMCs.

In the original analysis: Estimates of nucleated cell counts were drawn from the amplification of reference gene primers. Clones were sequenced by immunoSEQ multiplex PCR, and TCRdb holds only the in-frame ones, with some missing. The V and J calls and clone size were taken over from that table, and D and trimming were inferred from the DNA. This table holds just over 80,000 clones, roughly 76% found once. V was clipped by 4 bases and J by 11 bases, with 9 bases between them. CDR1 and CDR2 (germline): SGHDN, FVKESK. There are 12 residues in the CDR3. This sequence was found in a woman of 80 years or more with active or convalescent COVID-19. The chain recombines TRBV14 with TRBJ1-6; TRBD1 is a possible D gene (5 bases). Sequencing input: peripheral blood. The CDR3 loop reads CASSRPRAPLHF. CDR3 coding DNA: TGTGCCAGCAGCCGCCCCAGGGCACCCCTCCACTTT.